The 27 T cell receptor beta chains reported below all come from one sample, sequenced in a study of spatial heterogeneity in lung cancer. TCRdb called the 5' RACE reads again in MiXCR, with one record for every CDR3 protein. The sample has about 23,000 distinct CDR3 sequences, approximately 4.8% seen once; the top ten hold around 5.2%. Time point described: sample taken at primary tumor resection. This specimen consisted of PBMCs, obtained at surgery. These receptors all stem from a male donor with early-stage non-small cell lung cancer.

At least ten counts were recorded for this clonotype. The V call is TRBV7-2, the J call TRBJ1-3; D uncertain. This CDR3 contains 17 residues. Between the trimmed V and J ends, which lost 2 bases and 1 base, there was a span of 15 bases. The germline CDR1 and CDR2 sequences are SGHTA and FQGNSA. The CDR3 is CASSLYAASGSGNTIYF. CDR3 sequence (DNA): TGTGCCAGCAGCTTATATGCAGCGTCGGGTTCTGGAAACACCATATATTTT.

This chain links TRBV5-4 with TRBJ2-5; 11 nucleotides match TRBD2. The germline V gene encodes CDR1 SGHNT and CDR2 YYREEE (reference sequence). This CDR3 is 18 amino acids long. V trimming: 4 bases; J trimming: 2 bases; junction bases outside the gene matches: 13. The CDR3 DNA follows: TGTGCCAGCAGCCCAAGTGGGATAGCGGGGGGGTCTCAAGAGACCCAGTACTTC. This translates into CASSPSGIAGGSQETQYF.

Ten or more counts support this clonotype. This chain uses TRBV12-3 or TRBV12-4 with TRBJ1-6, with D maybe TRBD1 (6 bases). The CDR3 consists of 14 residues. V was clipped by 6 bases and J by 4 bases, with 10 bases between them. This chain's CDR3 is CASSQGGYNSPLHF. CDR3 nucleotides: TGTGCCAGCAGCCAAGGGGGTTATAATTCACCCCTCCACTTT.

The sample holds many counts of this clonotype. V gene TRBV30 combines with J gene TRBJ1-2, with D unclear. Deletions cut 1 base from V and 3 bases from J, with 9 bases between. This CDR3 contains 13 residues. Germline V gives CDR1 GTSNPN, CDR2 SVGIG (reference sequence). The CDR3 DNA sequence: TGTGCCTGGAGTGCACAGCCCCACTATGGCTACACCTTC. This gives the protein CAWSAQPHYGYTF.

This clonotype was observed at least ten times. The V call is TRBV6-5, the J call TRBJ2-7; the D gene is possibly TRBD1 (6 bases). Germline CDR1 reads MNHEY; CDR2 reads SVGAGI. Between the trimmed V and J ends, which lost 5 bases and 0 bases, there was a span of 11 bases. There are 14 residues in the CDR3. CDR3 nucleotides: TGTGCCAGCAGTACACCGGGACACTCCTACGAGCAGTACTTC. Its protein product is CASSTPGHSYEQYF.

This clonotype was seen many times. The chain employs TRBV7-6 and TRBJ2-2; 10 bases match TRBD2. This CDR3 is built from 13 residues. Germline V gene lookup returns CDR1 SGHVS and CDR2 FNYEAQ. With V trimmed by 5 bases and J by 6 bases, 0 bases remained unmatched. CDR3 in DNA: TGTGCCAGCAGCGGGACTAGCGCCGGGGAGCTGTTTTTT. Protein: CASSGTSAGELFF. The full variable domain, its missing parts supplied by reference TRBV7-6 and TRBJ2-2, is GAGVSQSPRYKVTKRGQDVALRCDPISGHVSLYWYRQALGQGPEFLTYFNYEAQQDKSGLPNDRFSAERPEGSISTLTIQRTEQRDSAMYRCASSGTSAGELFFGEGSRLTVL.

The CDR3 loop is CASSPPGLAGVSYNEQFF. The CDR3 DNA reads as TGTGCCAGCTCACCACCAGGACTAGCGGGAGTCTCCTACAATGAGCAGTTCTTC. J is TRBJ2-1 and V is TRBV18; 13 bases fit TRBD2. The germline V gene encodes CDR1 KGHSH and CDR2 LQKENI. The CDR3 has 18 amino acids. Germline trimming cut 0 bases from V and 0 bases from J; bases unmatched to any gene: 2.

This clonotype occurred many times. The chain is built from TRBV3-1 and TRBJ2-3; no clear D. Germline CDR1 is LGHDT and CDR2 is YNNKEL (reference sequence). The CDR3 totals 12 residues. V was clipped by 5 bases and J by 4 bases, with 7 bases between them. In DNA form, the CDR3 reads TGTGCCAGCAGCGGGGTGTCAGATACGCAGTATTTT. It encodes CASSGVSDTQYF.

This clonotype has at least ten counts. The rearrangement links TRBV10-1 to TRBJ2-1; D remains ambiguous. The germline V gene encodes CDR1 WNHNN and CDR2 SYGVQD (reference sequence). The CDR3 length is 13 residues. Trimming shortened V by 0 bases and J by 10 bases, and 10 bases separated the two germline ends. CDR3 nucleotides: TGCGCCAGCAGTGAGTCGTTAGTACGGGAGCAGTTCTTC. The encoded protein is CASSESLVREQFF.

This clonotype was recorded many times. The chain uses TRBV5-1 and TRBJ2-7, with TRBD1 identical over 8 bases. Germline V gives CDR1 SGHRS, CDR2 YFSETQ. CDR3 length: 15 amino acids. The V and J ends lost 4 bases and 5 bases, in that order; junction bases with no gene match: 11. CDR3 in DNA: TGCGCCAGCAGCGGACCCGGACAGGGCGGCAACGAGCAGTACTTC. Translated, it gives CASSGPGQGGNEQYF.

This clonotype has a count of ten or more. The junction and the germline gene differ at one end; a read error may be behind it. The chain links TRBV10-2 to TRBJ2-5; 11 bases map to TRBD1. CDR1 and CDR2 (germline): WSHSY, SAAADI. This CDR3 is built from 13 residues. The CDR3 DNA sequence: TGCGCCAGCACCGGACAGGGGGCAGAGGCCCAGTACTTC. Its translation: CASTGQGAEAQYF.

This CDR3 is CASSYSTGQGRNTEAFF. The CDR3 nucleotides are TGTGCCAGCAGTTACTCGACGGGACAGGGAAGGAACACTGAAGCTTTCTTT. The chain uses TRBV6-6 and TRBJ1-1; 9 bases are shared with TRBD1. Germline CDR1 is MNHNY and CDR2 is SVGAGI (reference sequence). V was clipped by 0 bases and J by 1 base; unmatched bases: 6. The CDR3 covers 17 residues.

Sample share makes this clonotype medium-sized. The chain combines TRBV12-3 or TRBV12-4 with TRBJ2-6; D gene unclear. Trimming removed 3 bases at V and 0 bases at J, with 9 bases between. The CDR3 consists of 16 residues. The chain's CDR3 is CASSFEFRSGANVLTF. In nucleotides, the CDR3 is TGTGCCAGCAGTTTTGAATTTCGCTCTGGGGCCAACGTCCTGACTTTC.

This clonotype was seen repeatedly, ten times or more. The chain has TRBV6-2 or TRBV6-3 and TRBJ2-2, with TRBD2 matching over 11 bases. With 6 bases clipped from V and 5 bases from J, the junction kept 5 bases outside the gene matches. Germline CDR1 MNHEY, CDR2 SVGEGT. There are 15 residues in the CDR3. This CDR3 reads CASRTSGGRTGELFF. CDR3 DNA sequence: TGTGCCAGCAGAACTAGCGGGGGTCGTACCGGGGAGCTGTTTTTT.

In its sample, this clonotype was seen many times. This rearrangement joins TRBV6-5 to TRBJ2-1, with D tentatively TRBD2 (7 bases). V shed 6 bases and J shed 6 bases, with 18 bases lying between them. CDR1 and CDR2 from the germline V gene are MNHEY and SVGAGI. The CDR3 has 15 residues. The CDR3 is CASSPWGGAPNEQFF. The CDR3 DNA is TGTGCCAGCAGCCCCTGGGGGGGCGCGCCCAATGAGCAGTTCTTC.

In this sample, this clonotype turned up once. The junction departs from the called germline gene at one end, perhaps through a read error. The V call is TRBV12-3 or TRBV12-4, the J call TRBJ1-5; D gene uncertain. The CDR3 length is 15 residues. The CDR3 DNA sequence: TGTGCCGGCAGCGACAACCCGGAGGGCAATCAGCCCCAGCATTTT. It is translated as CAGSDNPEGNQPQHF.

In DNA, the CDR3 is TGCAGTGCTAACGAGCGCGGCGGGAGGTTCTCCTACGAGCAGTACTTC. The encoded protein is CSANERGGRFSYEQYF. V usage is TRBV20-1 and J usage is TRBJ2-7, with 8 bases aligning to TRBD2. Losses at the gene ends were 4 bases for V and 0 bases for J; bases not matched to a gene: 11. The CDR3 runs 16 residues. Germline values: CDR1 DFQATT, CDR2 SNEGSKA (reference sequence).

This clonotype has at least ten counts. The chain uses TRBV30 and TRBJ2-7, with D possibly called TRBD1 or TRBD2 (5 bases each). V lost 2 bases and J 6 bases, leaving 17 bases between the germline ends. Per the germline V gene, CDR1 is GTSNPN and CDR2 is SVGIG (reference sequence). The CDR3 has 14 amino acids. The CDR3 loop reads CAWSPPGPLSEQYF. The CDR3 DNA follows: TGTGCCTGGAGTCCCCCGGGACCCCTGAGCGAGCAGTACTTC.

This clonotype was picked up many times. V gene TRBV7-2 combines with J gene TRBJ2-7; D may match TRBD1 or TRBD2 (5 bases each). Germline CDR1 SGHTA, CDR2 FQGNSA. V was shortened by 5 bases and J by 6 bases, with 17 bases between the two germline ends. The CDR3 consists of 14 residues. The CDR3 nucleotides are TGTGCCAGCAGCCGTGGGACGGCTCGGGGCGAGCAGTACTTC. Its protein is CASSRGTARGEQYF. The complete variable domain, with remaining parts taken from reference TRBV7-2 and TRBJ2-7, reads GAGVSQSPSNKVTEKGKDVELRCDPISGHTALYWYRQSLGQGLEFLIYFQGNSAPDKSGLPSDRFSAERTGGSVSTLTIQRTQQEDSAVYLCASSRGTARGEQYFGPGTRLTVT.

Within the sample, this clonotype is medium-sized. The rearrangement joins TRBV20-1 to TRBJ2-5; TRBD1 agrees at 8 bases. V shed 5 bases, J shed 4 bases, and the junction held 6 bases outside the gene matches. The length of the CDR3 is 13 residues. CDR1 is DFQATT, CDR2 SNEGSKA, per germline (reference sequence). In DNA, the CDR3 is TGCAGTGCTCCCCGACAGGGGCGAGAGACCCAGTACTTC. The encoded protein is CSAPRQGRETQYF.

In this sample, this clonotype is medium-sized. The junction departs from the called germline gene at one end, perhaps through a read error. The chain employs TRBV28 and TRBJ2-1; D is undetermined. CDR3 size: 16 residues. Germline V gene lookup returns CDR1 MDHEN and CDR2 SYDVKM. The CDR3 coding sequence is TGTGCCAGCAGTCCTTCGGTGGGGTTCTCCCACAATGAGCAGTTCTTC. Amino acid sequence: CASSPSVGFSHNEQFF.

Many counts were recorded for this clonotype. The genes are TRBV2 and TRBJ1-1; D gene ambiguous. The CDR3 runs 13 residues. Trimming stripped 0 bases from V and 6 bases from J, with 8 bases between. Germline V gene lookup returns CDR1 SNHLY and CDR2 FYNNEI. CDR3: CASSEAARSEAFF. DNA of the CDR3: TGTGCCAGCAGTGAAGCAGCGAGGTCTGAAGCTTTCTTT.

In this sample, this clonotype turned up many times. CDR3 in DNA: TGTGCCAGCAGCTTGGACCCCCCCCAGTACAATGAGCAGTTCTTC. Translating it yields CASSLDPPQYNEQFF. The gene calls are TRBV5-6 and TRBJ2-1; D unclear. Trimming removed 0 bases from V and 4 bases from J, with 11 bases in between. The CDR3 length is 15 residues. Germline lookup yields CDR1 SGHDT and CDR2 YYEEEE.

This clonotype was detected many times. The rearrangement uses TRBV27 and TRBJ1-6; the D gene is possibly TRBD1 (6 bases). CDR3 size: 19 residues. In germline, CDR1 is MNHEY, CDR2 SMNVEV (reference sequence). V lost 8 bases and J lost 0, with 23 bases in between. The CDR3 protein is CASHPDRSDGISYNSPLHF. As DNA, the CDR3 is TGTGCCAGCCACCCGGACAGATCGGACGGAATCTCCTATAATTCACCCCTCCACTTT.

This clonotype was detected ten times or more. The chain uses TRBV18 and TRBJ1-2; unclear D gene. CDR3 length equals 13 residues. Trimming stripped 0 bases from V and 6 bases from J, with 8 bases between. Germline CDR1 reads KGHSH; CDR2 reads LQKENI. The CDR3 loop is CASSPPVGNGYTF. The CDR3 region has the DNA TGTGCCAGCTCACCACCTGTAGGCAATGGCTACACCTTC. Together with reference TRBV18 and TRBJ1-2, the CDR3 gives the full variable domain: NAGVMQNPRHLVRRRGQEARLRCSPMKGHSHVYWYRQLPEEGLKFMVYLQKENIIDESGMPKERFSAEFPKEGPSILRIQQVVRGDSAAYFCASSPPVGNGYTFGSGTRLTVV.

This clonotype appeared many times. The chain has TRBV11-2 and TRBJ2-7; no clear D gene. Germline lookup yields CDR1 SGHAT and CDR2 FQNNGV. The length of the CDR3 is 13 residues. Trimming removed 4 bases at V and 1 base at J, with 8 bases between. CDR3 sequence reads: CASSWTVSYEQYF. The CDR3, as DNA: TGTGCCAGCAGCTGGACGGTATCCTACGAGCAGTACTTC.

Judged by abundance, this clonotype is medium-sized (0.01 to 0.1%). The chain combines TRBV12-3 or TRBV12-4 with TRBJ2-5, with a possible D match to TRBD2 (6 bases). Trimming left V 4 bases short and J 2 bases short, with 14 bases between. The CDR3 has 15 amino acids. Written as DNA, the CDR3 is TGTGCCAGCAGTTCCTTGGGACTCACTCAAGAGACCCAGTACTTC. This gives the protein CASSSLGLTQETQYF.